The 24 T cell receptor beta chains below all came from one sample that was sequenced in a study of blood T cell repertoires in COVID-19. Only in-frame clones appear in the TCRdb table, and some are missing; sequencing was by immunoSEQ multiplex PCR. The sample records about 55,000 clones, about 93% being singletons. Sequencing was performed on peripheral blood. The origin of the receptors is an older man with acute or convalescent COVID-19.

CDR3 amino acids: CASSKWTRGASTDTQYF. In DNA, the CDR3 is TGTGCCAGCAGTAAGTGGACTAGGGGGGCTAGCACAGATACGCAGTATTTT. The V and J genes are TRBV27 and TRBJ2-3; D possibly corresponds to TRBD2 (7 bases). V lost 5 bases and J 0 bases, leaving 18 bases between the germline ends. CDR1 is MNHEY and CDR2 is SMNVEV in the germline V gene (reference sequence). CDR3 length: 17 residues.

This clone was picked up one time. The chain links TRBV30 to TRBJ2-7, with TRBD1 matching 10 bases. Trimming at V came to 4 bases and at J to 4 bases, leaving 19 bases not matched to a gene. This CDR3 contains 18 residues. Germline CDR1 GTSNPN, CDR2 SVGIG (reference sequence). The CDR3 sequence: CAWTRYSHGDRGQYEQYF. The DNA for the CDR3 is TGTGCCTGGACCAGATACTCCCACGGGGACAGGGGACAATACGAGCAGTACTTC. Supplemented by reference TRBV30 and TRBJ2-7, the full variable domain reads SQTIHQWPATLVQPVGSPLSLECTVEGTSNPNLYWYRQAAGRGLQLLFYSVGIGQISSEVPQNLSASRPQDRQFILSSKKLLLSDSGFYLCAWTRYSHGDRGQYEQYFGPGTRLTVT.

V and J are TRBV6-4 and TRBJ2-2; no reliable D call. There are 15 residues in the CDR3. Per germline, CDR1 MRHNA and CDR2 SNTAGT. With 6 bases removed from V and 3 bases from J, the gap between germline ends came to 14 bases. In DNA form, the CDR3 reads TGTGCCAGCAGACAGCAGCCTGTCGACACCGGGGAGCTGTTTTTT. Protein: CASRQQPVDTGELFF.

This chain uses TRBV7-6 with TRBJ2-6, with D perhaps TRBD1 (5 bases). V was pared by 1 base and J by 4 bases, with 14 bases between. Germline assignment: CDR1 SGHVS and CDR2 FNYEAQ. This CDR3 has 17 residues. In nucleotides, the CDR3 is TGTGCCAGCAGCTTAGAGAAGGGGAAGGGAGGGGCCAACGTCCTGACTTTC. Its translation is CASSLEKGKGGANVLTF.

The chain joins TRBV3-1 (or the pseudogene TRBV3-2) to TRBJ2-1, with 11 bases that match TRBD2. The CDR3 has 17 residues. The trim removed 1 base at V and 7 bases at J, leaving 9 bases unmatched. Looked up from germline, CDR1 is LGHDT and CDR2 is YNNKEL (reference sequence). The CDR3: CASSQGGSGGATNEQFF. DNA for the CDR3: TGTGCCAGCAGCCAAGGAGGTAGCGGGGGGGCGACAAATGAGCAGTTCTTC.

The CDR3 DNA reads TGCAGCGTTGAGGGGGGGCCATACGAGCAGTACTTC. Protein product: CSVEGGPYEQYF. The V and J genes are TRBV29-1 and TRBJ2-7; perhaps TRBD2 as D (7 bases). Germline V gene data show CDR1 as SQVTM and CDR2 as ANQGSEA. The V end lost 3 bases, the J end lost 4 bases, and 10 bases lay between the germline ends. The CDR3 loop spans 12 amino acids.

The V call is TRBV7-9, the J call TRBJ1-4; D is ambiguous. CDR3 size: 14 residues. Trimming removed 1 base at V and 4 bases at J, with 7 bases between. Germline assignment: CDR1 SEHNR and CDR2 FQNEAQ (reference sequence). The CDR3 loop reads CASSLEESNEKLFF. The CDR3, as DNA: TGTGCCAGCAGCTTAGAGGAGAGTAATGAAAAACTGTTTTTT.

The genes are TRBV29-1 and TRBJ2-4; 7 bases agree with TRBD2. The CDR3 spans 15 residues. Germline trimming cut 4 bases from V and 6 bases from J; bases unmatched to any gene: 12. CDR1 and CDR2 from the germline V gene are SQVTM and ANQGSEA. The DNA for the CDR3 is TGCAGCGTTGTTTTGGGCCTGGGGAGGGCAAACATTCAGTACTTC. Translation: CSVVLGLGRANIQYF.

The chain employs TRBV10-3 and TRBJ2-5; no clear D gene. Trimming took 6 bases from V and 4 from J, leaving 12 bases between them. This CDR3 has 13 residues. CDR1 is ENHRY, CDR2 SYGVKD, per germline. CDR3 loop: CAIRVEALETQYF. DNA for the CDR3: TGTGCCATCAGGGTCGAAGCCCTAGAGACCCAGTACTTC.

The DNA for the CDR3 is TGTGCCAGCTCACCAAGGCAGGAGAACACTGAAGCTTTCTTT. It encodes CASSPRQENTEAFF. This sequence joins TRBV18 and TRBJ1-1, with D unclear. The CDR3 extends over 14 amino acids. Trimming shortened V by 2 bases and J by 1 base, and 8 bases separated the two germline ends. The germline V gene encodes CDR1 KGHSH and CDR2 LQKENI. The full variable domain, its missing parts supplied by reference TRBV18 and TRBJ1-1, is NAGVMQNPRHLVRRRGQEARLRCSPMKGHSHVYWYRQLPEEGLKFMVYLQKENIIDESGMPKERFSAEFPKEGPSILRIQQVVRGDSAAYFCASSPRQENTEAFFGQGTRLTVV.

This chain's CDR3 is CASSQAPKSTSSYEQFF. The CDR3 nucleotides read TGTGCCAGCAGCCAAGCCCCCAAATCGACTAGTAGCTATGAGCAGTTCTTC. The chain carries TRBV4-2 and TRBJ2-1; possible D gene TRBD2, 6 bases. The CDR3 consists of 17 residues. V lost 1 base and J lost 8, with 21 bases in between. Germline assignment: CDR1 LGHNA and CDR2 YNFKEQ.

V usage is TRBV5-1 and J usage is TRBJ1-4; 8 nucleotides agree with TRBD1. Germline assignment: CDR1 SGHRS and CDR2 YFSETQ. Trimming took 2 bases from V and 6 from J; bases not matched to a gene: 3. The CDR3 extends over 14 amino acids. In nucleotides, the CDR3 is TGCGCCAGCAGCTTCCAGGGGGCTGATGAAAAACTGTTTTTT. It encodes CASSFQGADEKLFF. The full variable domain, its missing parts supplied by reference TRBV5-1 and TRBJ1-4, is KAGVTQTPRYLIKTRGQQVTLSCSPISGHRSVSWYQQTPGQGLQFLFEYFSETQRNKGNFPGRFSGRQFSNSRSEMNVSTLELGDSALYLCASSFQGADEKLFFGSGTQLSVL.

The gene calls are TRBV2 and TRBJ1-5; 10 nucleotides agree with TRBD1. CDR3 length: 16 residues. The V segment lost 5 bases and the J segment 3 bases; nucleotides outside the gene matches: 7. Germline V gives CDR1 SNHLY, CDR2 FYNNEI. The CDR3 loop reads CASSPRQGANNQPQHF. For the CDR3, the DNA is TGTGCCAGCAGTCCGAGACAGGGGGCAAACAATCAGCCCCAGCATTTT.

The chain is built from TRBV6-1 and TRBJ1-2; tentatively, D is TRBD1 (6 bases). In germline, CDR1 is MNHNS, CDR2 SASEGT. This CDR3 contains 15 residues. V lost 1 base and J 0 bases, leaving 9 bases between the germline ends. The CDR3 DNA is TGTGCCAGCAGTGAAGAGACAGGTGCTAACTATGGCTACACCTTC. Translated, it gives CASSEETGANYGYTF.

The chain uses TRBV3-1 (or the pseudogene TRBV3-2) and TRBJ1-3; D is possibly TRBD1 (6 bases). The CDR3 runs to 14 residues. CDR1 is LGHDT and CDR2 is YNNKEL in the germline V gene (reference sequence). V lost 1 base to trimming and J lost 4 bases, with 8 bases between them. The CDR3 here is CASSQGTEGNTIYF. CDR3 DNA sequence: TGTGCCAGCAGCCAAGGGACAGAAGGAAACACCATATATTTT.

V gene TRBV14 combines with J gene TRBJ2-1, with 12 bases matching TRBD2. This CDR3 comprises 16 residues. Germline CDR1 and CDR2: SGHDN and FVKESK. With 0 bases clipped from V and 4 bases from J, the junction kept 1 base outside the gene matches. In nucleotides, the CDR3 is TGTGCCAGCAGCCAAGAAACTAGCGGGGGGTACAATGAGCAGTTCTTC. It yields the protein CASSQETSGGYNEQFF.

This chain links TRBV5-1 with TRBJ1-1; 8 nucleotides agree with TRBD1. V was pared by 4 bases and J by 4 bases, with 6 bases of the junction left unmatched. The CDR3 has 14 amino acids. CDR1 is SGHRS and CDR2 is YFSETQ in the germline V gene. CDR3 in DNA: TGCGCCAGCAGCCTAGACAGGGGAGGCACTGAAGCTTTCTTT. Translating it yields CASSLDRGGTEAFF.

The chain recombines TRBV11-2 with TRBJ2-7; TRBD1 matches 9 bases. Germline lookup yields CDR1 SGHAT and CDR2 FQNNGV. The CDR3 loop spans 15 amino acids. Trimming took 5 bases from V and 4 from J; bases not matched to a gene: 9. Here the CDR3 DNA reads TGTGCCAGCAGCGAGAGTAGTGGACAGGGGTACGAGCAGTACTTC. It codes for CASSESSGQGYEQYF.

J is TRBJ2-3 and V is TRBV24-1; unclear D gene. Trimming shortened V by 6 bases and J by 3 bases, and 3 bases separated the two germline ends. This CDR3 has 11 residues. Germline V gives CDR1 KGHDR, CDR2 SFDVKD. CDR3 bases: TGTGCCACCAGTACAACAGATACGCAGTATTTT. This sequence encodes CATSTTDTQYF.

The chain recombines TRBV5-1 with TRBJ2-2; TRBD2 might be the D (5 bases). Per germline, CDR1 SGHRS and CDR2 YFSETQ. The V end was cut by 3 bases, the J end by 7 bases, with 13 bases between. This CDR3 spans 14 amino acids. CDR3 loop: CASSSDLAYGELFF. The CDR3 nucleotides read TGCGCCAGCAGCTCGGATCTAGCTTACGGGGAGCTGTTTTTT.

CDR3 sequence reads: CAPFLSGGNTEAFF. The CDR3 nucleotides are TGTGCCCCCTTCTTGTCAGGAGGGAACACTGAAGCTTTCTTT. The V call is TRBV27, the J call TRBJ1-1; D is unresolved. This CDR3 spans 14 amino acids. With 11 bases removed from V and 1 base from J, the gap between germline ends came to 17 bases. Germline V gene lookup returns CDR1 MNHEY and CDR2 SMNVEV (reference sequence).

The rearrangement uses TRBV3-1 (or the pseudogene TRBV3-2) and TRBJ2-3, with TRBD1 matching 7 bases. V was pared by 2 bases and J by 0 bases, with 8 bases of the junction left unmatched. Germline V gene lookup returns CDR1 LGHDT and CDR2 YNNKEL (reference sequence). This CDR3 comprises 17 residues. The CDR3 DNA follows: TGTGCCAGCAGCCAAAGGACAGGCCGCGCTAGCACAGATACGCAGTATTTT. Protein product: CASSQRTGRASTDTQYF.

This clone has a single count. The chain couples TRBV6-4 to TRBJ1-1; weak D call: TRBD1 (6 bases). The V gene's germline CDR1 is MRHNA and CDR2 SNTAGT. This CDR3 has 15 residues. V was trimmed by 4 bases and J by 1 base, leaving 13 bases between them. The CDR3 spells CASSVDKQGNTEAFF. CDR3 nucleotides: TGTGCCAGCAGTGTCGATAAACAGGGGAACACTGAAGCTTTCTTT.

The chain carries TRBV9 and TRBJ1-2, with 8 bases lining up with TRBD1. Trimming at V came to 2 bases and at J to 6 bases, leaving 9 bases not matched to a gene. The CDR3 runs to 15 residues. Germline lookup yields CDR1 SGDLS and CDR2 YYNGEE. The CDR3 DNA follows: TGTGCCAGCAGCGTGTCAGGGGGCGCAGTAAATGGCTACACCTTC. Encoded protein: CASSVSGGAVNGYTF. Using reference TRBV9 and TRBJ1-2 for the parts outside the CDR3, the full variable domain is DSGVTQTPKHLITATGQRVTLRCSPRSGDLSVYWYQQSLDQGLQFLIQYYNGEERAKGNILERFSAQQFPDLHSELNLSSLELGDSALYFCASSVSGGAVNGYTFGSGTRLTVV.